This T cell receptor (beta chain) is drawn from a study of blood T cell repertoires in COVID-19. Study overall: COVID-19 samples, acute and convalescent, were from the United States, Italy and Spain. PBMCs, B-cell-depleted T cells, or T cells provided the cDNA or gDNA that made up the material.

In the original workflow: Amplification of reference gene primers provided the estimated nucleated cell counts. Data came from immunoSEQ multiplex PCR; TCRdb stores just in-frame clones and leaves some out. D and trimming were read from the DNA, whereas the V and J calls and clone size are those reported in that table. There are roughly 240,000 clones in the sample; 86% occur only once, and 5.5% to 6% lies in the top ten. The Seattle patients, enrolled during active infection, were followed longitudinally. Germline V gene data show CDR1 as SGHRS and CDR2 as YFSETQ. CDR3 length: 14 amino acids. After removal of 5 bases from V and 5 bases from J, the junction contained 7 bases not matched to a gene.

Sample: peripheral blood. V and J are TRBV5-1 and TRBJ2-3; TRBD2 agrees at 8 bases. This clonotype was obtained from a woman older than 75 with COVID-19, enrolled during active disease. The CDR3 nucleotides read TGCGCCAGCAGTGGCGGGGGGTCGAGAGATACGCAGTATTTT. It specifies CASSGGGSRDTQYF.